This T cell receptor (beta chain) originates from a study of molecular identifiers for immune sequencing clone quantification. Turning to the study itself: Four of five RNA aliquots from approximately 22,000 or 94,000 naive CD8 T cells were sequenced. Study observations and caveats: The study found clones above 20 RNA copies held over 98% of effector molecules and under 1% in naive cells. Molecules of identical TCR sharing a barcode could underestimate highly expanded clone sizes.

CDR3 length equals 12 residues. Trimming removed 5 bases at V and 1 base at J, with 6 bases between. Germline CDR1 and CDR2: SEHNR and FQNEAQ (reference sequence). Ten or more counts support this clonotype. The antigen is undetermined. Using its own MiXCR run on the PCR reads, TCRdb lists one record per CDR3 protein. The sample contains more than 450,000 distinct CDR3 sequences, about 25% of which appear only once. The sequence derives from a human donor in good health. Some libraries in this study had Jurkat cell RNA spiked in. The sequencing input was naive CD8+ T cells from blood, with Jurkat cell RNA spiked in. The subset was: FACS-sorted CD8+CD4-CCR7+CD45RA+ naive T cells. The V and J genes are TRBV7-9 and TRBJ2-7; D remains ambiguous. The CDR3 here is CASSPESYEQYF. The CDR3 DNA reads TGTGCCAGCAGCCCCGAGTCCTACGAGCAGTACTTC.